The text below deals with one T cell receptor (beta chain). Its antigen is unknown. These data come from a study of T cells expressing NK-cell markers. This CDR3 has 15 amino acids. Regarding the study as a whole: A range of roughly 1.0-8% of CD8+ T cells consisted of dominant NKG2C+ clonotypes in 5 to 7 donors.

Following a re-call of the 5' RACE reads, TCRdb has one entry per CDR3 protein and lacks DNA. The sample shows about 160,000 distinct CDR3 sequences, and approximately 18% sits with its ten largest clones. The genes are TRBV12-3 or TRBV12-4 and TRBJ2-7; TCRdb names TRBD1, which stays unverified in the absence of DNA. What was sequenced was blood T cells: a sorted CD56 or NKG2C T cell subset, CD4+ or CD8+ T cells, or bulk PBMC T cells (not recorded which). The TCR was taken from a woman aged 18 to 75 in good health. CDR3: CASTPAGGLGYEQYF.